This T cell receptor (beta chain) was sequenced for a study of T cells in Graves' hyperthyroidism and ophthalmopathy. Study conclusions and caveats: Blood samples included most of the expanded thyroid clonotypes exceeding 0.001. A median 6.5 months before onset, the model predicted ophthalmopathy.

The V and J ends lost 1 base and 2 bases respectively, with 4 bases between them. CDR1 MGHRA and CDR2 YSYEKL come from the germline V gene. This CDR3 contains 13 residues. It was considered stable Graves' hyperthyroidism when ophthalmopathy did not progress within 18 months. On the basis of clinical symptoms, serum thyroxine and TRAb, thyroid ultrasound and orbital computed tomography, diagnoses were made. About this clonotype: The antigen is undetermined.

TCR beta CDR3 region amplification was performed from RNA transcripts. First-round RT-PCR of the TCR CDR3 relied on the HTBI primer set. TCRdb called the multiplex PCR reads again in MiXCR, with one record for every CDR3 protein. The table has hundreds of thousands of distinct CDR3 sequences, around 15% seen once. The J gene is TRBJ2-3, the V gene TRBV4-1; D is ambiguous. The specimen was blood. The sequence was collected from a woman aged 18-29 years with Graves' hyperthyroidism. CDR3 sequence reads: CASSQAVTDTQYF. For the CDR3, the DNA is TGCGCCAGCAGCCAAGCCGTCACAGATACGCAGTATTTT.